This T cell receptor beta chain was captured in a study of cytomegalovirus exposure and HLA in healthy donors. Study-wide context: The 120 or so validation repertoires, a later analysis reported, used the same platform as the approximately 670 first-cohort repertoires.

Whole-study findings and limits: Researchers counted around 180 TCR beta chains as cytomegalovirus-associated.

CDR3 length: 15 residues. V lost 2 bases and J lost 0, with 12 bases in between. The germline V gene encodes CDR1 SGHNT and CDR2 YYREEE (reference sequence). The assay was immunoSEQ multiplex PCR, and TCRdb's table has in-frame clones only and misses some. There are 65,000 to 75,000 clones in the sample; nearly 96% occur only once, and roughly 5% lies in the top ten. On this clone itself: Antigen specificity is unknown.

The receptor comes from a woman younger than 35 in good health and CMV-seropositive. The specimen sequenced was PBMCs. The chain couples TRBV5-4 to TRBJ2-7, with D maybe TRBD2 (5 bases). In DNA form, the CDR3 reads TGTGCCAGCAGCTTTACTTCGGGATACTCCTACGAGCAGTACTTC. Amino acids: CASSFTSGYSYEQYF. Based on the CDR3 plus reference TRBV5-4 and TRBJ2-7, the full variable domain is ETGVTQSPTHLIKTRGQQVTLRCSSQSGHNTVSWYQQALGQGPQFIFQYYREEENGRGNFPPRFSGLQFPNYSSELNVNALELDDSALYLCASSFTSGYSYEQYFGPGTRLTVT.